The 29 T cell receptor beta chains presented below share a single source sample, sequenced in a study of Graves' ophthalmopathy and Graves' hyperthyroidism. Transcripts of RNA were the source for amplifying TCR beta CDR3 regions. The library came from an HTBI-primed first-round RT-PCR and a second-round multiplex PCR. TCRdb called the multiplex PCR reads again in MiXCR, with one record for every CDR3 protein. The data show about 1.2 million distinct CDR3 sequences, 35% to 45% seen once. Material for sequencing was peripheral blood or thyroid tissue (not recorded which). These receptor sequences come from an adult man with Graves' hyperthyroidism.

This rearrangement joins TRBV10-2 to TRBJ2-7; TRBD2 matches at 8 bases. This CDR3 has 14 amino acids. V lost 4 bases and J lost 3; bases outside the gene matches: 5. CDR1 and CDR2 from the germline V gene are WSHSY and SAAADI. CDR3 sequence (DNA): TGCGCCAGCAGTGCCGGACTAGCTATCTACGAGCAGTACTTC. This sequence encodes CASSAGLAIYEQYF.

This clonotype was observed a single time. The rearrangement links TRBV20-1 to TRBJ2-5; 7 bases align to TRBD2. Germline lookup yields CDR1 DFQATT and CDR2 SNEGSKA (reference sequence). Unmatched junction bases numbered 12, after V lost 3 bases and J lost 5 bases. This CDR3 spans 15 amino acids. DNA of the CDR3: TGCAGTGCTAGTGCGCAGGGCGGGAGAAGGGAGACCCAGTACTTC. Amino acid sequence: CSASAQGGRRETQYF.

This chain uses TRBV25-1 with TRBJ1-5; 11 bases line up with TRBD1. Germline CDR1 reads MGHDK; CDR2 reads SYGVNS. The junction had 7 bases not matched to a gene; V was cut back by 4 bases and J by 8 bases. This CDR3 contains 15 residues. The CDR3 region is CASSAGTGGIKPQHF. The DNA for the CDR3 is TGTGCCAGCAGTGCCGGGACAGGGGGGATCAAGCCCCAGCATTTT.

This chain's CDR3 is CSVEGNEVYTF. The CDR3 nucleotides read TGCAGCGTTGAAGGGAACGAGGTCTACACCTTC. V gene TRBV29-1 combines with J gene TRBJ1-2; no reliable D call. Germline lookup yields CDR1 SQVTM and CDR2 ANQGSEA. The V end was cut by 1 base, the J end by 10 bases, with 10 bases between. The CDR3 extends over 11 amino acids.

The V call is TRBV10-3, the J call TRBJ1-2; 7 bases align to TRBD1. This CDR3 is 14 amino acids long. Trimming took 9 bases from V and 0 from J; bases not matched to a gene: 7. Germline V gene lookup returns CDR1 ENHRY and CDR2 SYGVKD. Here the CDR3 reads CAIGLGQANYGYTF. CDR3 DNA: TGTGCCATTGGACTTGGACAGGCTAACTATGGCTACACCTTC.

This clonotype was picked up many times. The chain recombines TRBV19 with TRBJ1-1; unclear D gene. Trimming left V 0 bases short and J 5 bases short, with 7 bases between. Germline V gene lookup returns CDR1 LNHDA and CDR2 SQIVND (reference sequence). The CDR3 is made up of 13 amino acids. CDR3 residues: CASSIDRGTEAFF. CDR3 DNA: TGTGCCAGTAGTATAGATCGAGGAACTGAAGCTTTCTTT.

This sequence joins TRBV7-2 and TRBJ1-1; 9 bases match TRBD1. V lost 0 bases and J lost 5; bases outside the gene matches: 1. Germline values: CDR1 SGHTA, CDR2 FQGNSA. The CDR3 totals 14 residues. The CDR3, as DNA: TGTGCCAGCAGCTTAGCCGGGACAGGGACTGAAGCTTTCTTT. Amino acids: CASSLAGTGTEAFF.

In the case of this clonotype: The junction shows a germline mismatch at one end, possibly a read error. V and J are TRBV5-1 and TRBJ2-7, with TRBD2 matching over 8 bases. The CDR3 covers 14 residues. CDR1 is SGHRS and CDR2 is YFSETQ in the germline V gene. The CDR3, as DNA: TGCGCCAGCAGCTTTGGGCGGGGGGCCTACGGGCAGTACTTC. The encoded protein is CASSFGRGAYGQYF.

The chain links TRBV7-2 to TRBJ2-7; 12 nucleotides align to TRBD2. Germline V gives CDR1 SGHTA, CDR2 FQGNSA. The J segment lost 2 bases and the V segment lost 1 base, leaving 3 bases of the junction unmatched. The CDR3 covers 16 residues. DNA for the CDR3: TGTGCCAGCAGCTTAGACGGACTAGCGGGAACCTACGAGCAGTACTTC. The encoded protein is CASSLDGLAGTYEQYF.

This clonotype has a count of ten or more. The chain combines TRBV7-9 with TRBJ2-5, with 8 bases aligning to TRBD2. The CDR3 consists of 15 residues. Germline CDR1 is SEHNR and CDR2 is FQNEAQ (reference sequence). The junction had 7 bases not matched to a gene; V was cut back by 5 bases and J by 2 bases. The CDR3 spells CASSIGTRVQETQYF. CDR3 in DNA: TGTGCCAGCAGCATCGGGACTAGAGTTCAAGAGACCCAGTACTTC.

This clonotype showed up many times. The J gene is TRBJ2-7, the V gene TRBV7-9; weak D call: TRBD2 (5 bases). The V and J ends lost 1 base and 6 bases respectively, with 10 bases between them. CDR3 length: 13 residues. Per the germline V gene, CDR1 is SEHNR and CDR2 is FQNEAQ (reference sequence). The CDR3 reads CASSLGGYSEQYF. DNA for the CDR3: TGTGCCAGCAGCTTAGGAGGGTACAGCGAGCAGTACTTC.

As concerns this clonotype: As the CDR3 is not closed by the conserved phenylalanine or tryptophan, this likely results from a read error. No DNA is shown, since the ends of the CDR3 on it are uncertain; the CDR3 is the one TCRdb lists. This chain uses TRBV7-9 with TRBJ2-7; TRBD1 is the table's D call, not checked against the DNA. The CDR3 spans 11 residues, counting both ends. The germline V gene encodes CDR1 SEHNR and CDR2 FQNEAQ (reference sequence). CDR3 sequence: CASSFTDRRDI.

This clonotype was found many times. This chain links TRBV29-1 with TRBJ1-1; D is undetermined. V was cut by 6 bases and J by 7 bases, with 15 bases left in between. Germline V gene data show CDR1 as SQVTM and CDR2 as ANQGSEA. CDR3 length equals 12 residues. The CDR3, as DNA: TGCAGCGTGGGGTTATTTTTGAATGAAGCTTTCTTT. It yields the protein CSVGLFLNEAFF.

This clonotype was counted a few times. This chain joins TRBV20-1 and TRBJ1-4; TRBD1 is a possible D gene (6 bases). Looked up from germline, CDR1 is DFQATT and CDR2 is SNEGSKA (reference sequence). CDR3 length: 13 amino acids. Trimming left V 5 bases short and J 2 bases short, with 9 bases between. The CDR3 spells CSAVGGTNEKLFF. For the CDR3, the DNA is TGCAGTGCTGTAGGGGGTACTAATGAAAAACTGTTTTTT.

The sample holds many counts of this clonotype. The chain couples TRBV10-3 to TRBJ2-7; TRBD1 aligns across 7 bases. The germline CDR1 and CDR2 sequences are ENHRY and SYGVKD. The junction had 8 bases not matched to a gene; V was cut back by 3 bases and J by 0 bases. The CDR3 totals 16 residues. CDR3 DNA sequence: TGTGCCATCAGTGACACAGGGGCCTCAAACTCCTACGAGCAGTACTTC. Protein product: CAISDTGASNSYEQYF.

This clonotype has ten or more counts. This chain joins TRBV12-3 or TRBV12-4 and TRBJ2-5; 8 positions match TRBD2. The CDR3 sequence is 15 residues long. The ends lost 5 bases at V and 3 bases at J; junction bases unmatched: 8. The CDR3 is CASSPRGGREETQYF. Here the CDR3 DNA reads TGTGCCAGCAGTCCACGGGGGGGGCGGGAAGAGACCCAGTACTTC.

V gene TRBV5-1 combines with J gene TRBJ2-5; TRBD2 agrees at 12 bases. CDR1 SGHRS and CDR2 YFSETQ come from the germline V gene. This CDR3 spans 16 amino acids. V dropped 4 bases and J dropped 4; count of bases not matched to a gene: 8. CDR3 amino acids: CASSQGLAGLGETQYF. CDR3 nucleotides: TGCGCCAGCAGCCAGGGACTAGCGGGTTTGGGAGAGACCCAGTACTTC.

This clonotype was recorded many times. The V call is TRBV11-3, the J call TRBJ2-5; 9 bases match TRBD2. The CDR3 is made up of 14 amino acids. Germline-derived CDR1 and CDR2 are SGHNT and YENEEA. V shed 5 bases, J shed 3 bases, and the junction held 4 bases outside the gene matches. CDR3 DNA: TGTGCCAGCAGCGCAGCGGGGGGAAAAGAGACCCAGTACTTC. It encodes CASSAAGGKETQYF. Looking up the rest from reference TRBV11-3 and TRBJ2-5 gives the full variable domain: EAGVVQSPRYKIIEKKQPVAFWCNPISGHNTLYWYLQNLGQGPELLIRYENEEAVDDSQLPKDRFSAERLKGVDSTLKIQPAELGDSAVYLCASSAAGGKETQYFGPGTRLLVL.

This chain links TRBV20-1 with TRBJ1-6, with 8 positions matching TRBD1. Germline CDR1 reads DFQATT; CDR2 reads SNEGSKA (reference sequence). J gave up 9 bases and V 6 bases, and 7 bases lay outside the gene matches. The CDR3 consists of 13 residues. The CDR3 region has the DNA TGCAGTGCAAGGACAGGGCCCGGTTCACCCCTCCACTTT. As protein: CSARTGPGSPLHF.

The CDR3 nucleotides are TGTGCCAGCAGTTTAGTAACGGCCCAGACGCGGGAGACCCAGTACTTC. Its protein product is CASSLVTAQTRETQYF. The gene calls are TRBV12-3 or TRBV12-4 and TRBJ2-5; the D is unclear. CDR3 size: 16 residues. V dropped 1 base and J dropped 5 bases, with 17 bases sitting between them.

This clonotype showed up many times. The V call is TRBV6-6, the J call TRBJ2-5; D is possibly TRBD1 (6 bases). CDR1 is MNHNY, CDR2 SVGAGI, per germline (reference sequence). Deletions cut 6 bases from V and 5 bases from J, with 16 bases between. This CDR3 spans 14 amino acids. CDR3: CASRGAPPRETQYF. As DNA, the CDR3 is TGTGCCAGCAGGGGGGCCCCCCCGCGCGAGACCCAGTACTTC.

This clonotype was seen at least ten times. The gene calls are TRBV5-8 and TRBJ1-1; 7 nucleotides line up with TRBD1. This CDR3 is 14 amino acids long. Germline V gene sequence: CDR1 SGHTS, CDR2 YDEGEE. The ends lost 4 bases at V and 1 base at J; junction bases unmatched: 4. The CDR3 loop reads CASSNGQANTEAFF. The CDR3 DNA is TGTGCCAGCAGCAACGGACAGGCGAACACTGAAGCTTTCTTT.

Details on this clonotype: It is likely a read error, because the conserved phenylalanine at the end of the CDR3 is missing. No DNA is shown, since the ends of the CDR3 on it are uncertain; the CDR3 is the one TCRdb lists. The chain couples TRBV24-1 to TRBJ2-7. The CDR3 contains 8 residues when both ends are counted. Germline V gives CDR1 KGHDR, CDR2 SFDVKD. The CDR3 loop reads CATSDFQT.

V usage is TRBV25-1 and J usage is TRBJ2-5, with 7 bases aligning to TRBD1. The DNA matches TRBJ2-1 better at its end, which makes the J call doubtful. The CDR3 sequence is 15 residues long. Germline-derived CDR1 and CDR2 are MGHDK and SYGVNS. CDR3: CASSEPGTDYNEQFF. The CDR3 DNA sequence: TGTGCCAGCAGTGAACCCGGGACAGATTACAATGAGCAGTTCTTC.

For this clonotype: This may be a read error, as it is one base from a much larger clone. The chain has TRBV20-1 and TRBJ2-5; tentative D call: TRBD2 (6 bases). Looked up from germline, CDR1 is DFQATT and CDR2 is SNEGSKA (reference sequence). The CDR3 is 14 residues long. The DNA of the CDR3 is TGCAGTGCTCGCGTCGCGGGGCTACAAGAGGCCCAGTACTTC. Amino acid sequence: CSARVAGLQEAQYF.

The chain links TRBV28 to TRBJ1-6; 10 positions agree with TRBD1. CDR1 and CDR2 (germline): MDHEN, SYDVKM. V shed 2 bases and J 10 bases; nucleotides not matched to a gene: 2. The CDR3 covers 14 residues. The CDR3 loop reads CASSLGTGESPLHF. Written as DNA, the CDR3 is TGTGCCAGCAGTTTAGGGACAGGGGAGTCACCCCTCCACTTT.

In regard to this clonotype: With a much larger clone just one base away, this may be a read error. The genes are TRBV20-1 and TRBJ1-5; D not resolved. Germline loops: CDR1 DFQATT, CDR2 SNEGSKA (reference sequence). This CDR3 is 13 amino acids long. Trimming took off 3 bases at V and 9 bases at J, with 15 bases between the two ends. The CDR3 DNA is TGCAGTGCTAGCCCCGGTATGGCTCGGCCCCAGCATTTT. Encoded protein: CSASPGMARPQHF.

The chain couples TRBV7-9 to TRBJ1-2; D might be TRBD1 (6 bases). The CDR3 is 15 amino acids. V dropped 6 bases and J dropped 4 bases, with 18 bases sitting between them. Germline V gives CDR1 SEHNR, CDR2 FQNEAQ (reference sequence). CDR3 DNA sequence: TGTGCCAGCAGTTACTTGGGGGCCCCGATCTATGGCTACACCTTC. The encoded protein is CASSYLGAPIYGYTF.

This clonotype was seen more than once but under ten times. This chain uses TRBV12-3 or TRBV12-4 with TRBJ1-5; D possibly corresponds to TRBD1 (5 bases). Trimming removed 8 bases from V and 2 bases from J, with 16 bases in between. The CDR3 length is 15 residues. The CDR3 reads CASGSTGGGNQPQHF. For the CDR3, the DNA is TGTGCCAGCGGCTCCACCGGGGGAGGCAATCAGCCCCAGCATTTT.